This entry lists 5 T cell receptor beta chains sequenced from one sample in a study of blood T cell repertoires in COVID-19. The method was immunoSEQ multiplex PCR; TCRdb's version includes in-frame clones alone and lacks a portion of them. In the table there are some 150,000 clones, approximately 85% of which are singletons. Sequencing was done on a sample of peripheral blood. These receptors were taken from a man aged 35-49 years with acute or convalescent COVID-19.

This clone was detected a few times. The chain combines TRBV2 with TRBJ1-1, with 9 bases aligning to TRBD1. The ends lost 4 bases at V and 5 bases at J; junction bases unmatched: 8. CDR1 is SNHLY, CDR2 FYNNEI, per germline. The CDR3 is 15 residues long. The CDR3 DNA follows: TGTGCCAGCAGTGTATCTACAGGGGGCCAGACTGAAGCTTTCTTT. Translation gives CASSVSTGGQTEAFF.

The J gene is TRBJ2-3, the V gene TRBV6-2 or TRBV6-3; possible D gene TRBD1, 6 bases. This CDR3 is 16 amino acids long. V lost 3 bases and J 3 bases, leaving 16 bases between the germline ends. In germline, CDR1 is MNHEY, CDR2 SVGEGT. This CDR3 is CASSYRVQGRTDTQYF. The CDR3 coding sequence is TGTGCCAGCAGTTATCGGGTACAGGGACGGACAGATACGCAGTATTTT.

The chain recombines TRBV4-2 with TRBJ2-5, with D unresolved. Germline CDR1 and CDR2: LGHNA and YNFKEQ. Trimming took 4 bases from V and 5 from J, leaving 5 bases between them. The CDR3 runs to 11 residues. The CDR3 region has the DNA TGTGCCAGCAGCCCTGCGGAGACCCAGTACTTC. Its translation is CASSPAETQYF.

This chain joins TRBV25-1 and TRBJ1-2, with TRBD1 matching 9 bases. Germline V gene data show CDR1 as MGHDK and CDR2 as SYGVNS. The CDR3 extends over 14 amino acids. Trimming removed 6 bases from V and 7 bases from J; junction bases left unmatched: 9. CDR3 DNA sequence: TGTGCCAGCAGCCCGGGACAGGGTATCGGTGGCTACACCTTC. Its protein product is CASSPGQGIGGYTF.

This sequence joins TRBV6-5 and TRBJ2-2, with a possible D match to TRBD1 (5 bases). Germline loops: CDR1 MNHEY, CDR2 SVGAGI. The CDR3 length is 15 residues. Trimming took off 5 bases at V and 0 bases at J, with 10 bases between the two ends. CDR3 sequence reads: CASSIVGANTGELFF. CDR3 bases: TGTGCCAGCAGTATCGTAGGGGCGAACACCGGGGAGCTGTTTTTT.